The 15 T cell receptor beta chains below all came from one sample that was sequenced in a study of CD8 T cells in Susac syndrome. RNA totalling roughly 0.45 to 1 ug underwent reverse transcription with random hexamers. TCRdb re-analysed the immunoSEQ multiplex PCR reads in MiXCR, keeping a single row per CDR3 protein. Here the sample spans around 130,000 distinct CDR3 sequences, around 95% being singletons. The specimen sequenced was CD4+ T cells from PBMCs. The receptors originated from a human donor in good health.

This clonotype was seen once. Here the CDR3 DNA reads TGTGCCATCAGTAACTTTACTCTAGCGAAACACAATGAGCAGTTCTTC. It translates to CAISNFTLAKHNEQFF. The rearrangement links TRBV10-3 to TRBJ2-1, with D maybe TRBD2 (6 bases). Trimming removed 5 bases at V and 5 bases at J, with 19 bases between. The CDR3 is made up of 16 amino acids. Germline CDR1 and CDR2: ENHRY and SYGVKD.

This rearrangement joins TRBV6-6 to TRBJ2-1, with D perhaps TRBD2 (7 bases). V was cut by 8 bases and J by 9 bases, with 23 bases left in between. Germline loops: CDR1 MNHNY, CDR2 SVGAGI (reference sequence). The CDR3 has 15 residues. CDR3 protein: CASALRDRGASEQFF. The CDR3 nucleotides read TGTGCCAGCGCCTTGCGGGATCGGGGGGCCAGTGAGCAGTTCTTC.

Concerning this clonotype: One end of the junction does not line up with germline, which may come from a read error. The rearrangement links TRBV12-3 or TRBV12-4 to TRBJ2-1; possible D gene TRBD2, 6 bases. The CDR3 sequence is 14 residues long. The DNA of the CDR3 is TGTGCCAGCAGGTTAGCCGGGAGTGGCAATGAGCAGTTCTTC. This sequence encodes CASRLAGSGNEQFF.

This clonotype occurred a few times. The chain is built from TRBV7-2 and TRBJ2-6; a weak D match, TRBD1 (5 bases). V was clipped by 5 bases and J by 1 base, with 12 bases between them. The CDR3 contains 16 residues. The germline gives CDR1 SGHTA, CDR2 FQGNSA. The CDR3 spells CASSLQGISGANVLTF. CDR3 coding DNA: TGTGCCAGCAGCCTCCAGGGTATATCTGGGGCCAACGTCCTGACTTTC. The entire variable domain, with the rest obtained from reference TRBV7-2 and TRBJ2-6, is as follows: GAGVSQSPSNKVTEKGKDVELRCDPISGHTALYWYRQSLGQGLEFLIYFQGNSAPDKSGLPSDRFSAERTGGSVSTLTIQRTQQEDSAVYLCASSLQGISGANVLTFGAGSRLTVL.

V gene TRBV11-2 combines with J gene TRBJ2-7; no clear D. Germline CDR1 and CDR2: SGHAT and FQNNGV. The CDR3 covers 17 residues. V was cut by 1 base and J by 4 bases, with 20 bases left in between. CDR3 amino acids: CASSLVYGPSERYEQYF. The CDR3 nucleotides read TGTGCCAGCAGCTTAGTCTACGGTCCCTCGGAGAGATACGAGCAGTACTTC.

This clonotype came up once. The V gene is TRBV28, the J gene TRBJ2-7; D may be TRBD2 (6 bases). This CDR3 spans 14 amino acids. V shed 8 bases and J shed 4 bases, with 18 bases lying between them. Germline V gene lookup returns CDR1 MDHEN and CDR2 SYDVKM. For the CDR3, the DNA is TGTGCCAGCTGCCCCGGCGGGGTAAGGTACGAGCAGTACTTC. Its protein product is CASCPGGVRYEQYF.

This clonotype was seen just once. This sequence joins TRBV5-5 and TRBJ2-1; D uncertain. The V and J ends lost 5 bases and 10 bases respectively, with 13 bases between them. Germline-derived CDR1 and CDR2 are SGHKS and YYEKEE (reference sequence). The CDR3 extends over 12 amino acids. The DNA for the CDR3 is TGTGCCAGCAGATTAAGCGCAGGAGAGCAGTTCTTC. It encodes CASRLSAGEQFF. Full variable domain (missing parts from reference TRBV5-5 and TRBJ2-1): DAGVTQSPTHLIKTRGQQVTLRCSPISGHKSVSWYQQVLGQGPQFIFQYYEKEERGRGNFPDRFSARQFPNYSSELNVNALLLGDSALYLCASRLSAGEQFFGPGTRLTVL.

This chain uses TRBV3-1 with TRBJ1-2, with D hard to call. The CDR3 runs 12 residues. Trimming stripped 0 bases from V and 5 bases from J, with 4 bases between. Germline CDR1 LGHDT, CDR2 YNNKEL (reference sequence). CDR3 sequence: CASSQDGYGYTF. CDR3 sequence (DNA): TGTGCCAGCAGCCAAGACGGTTATGGCTACACCTTC.

CDR3 nucleotide sequence: TGTGCCAGCAGTTTGGCAGGAGGAGTTAGCGAGCAGTACTTC. Translating it yields CASSLAGGVSEQYF. V usage is TRBV6-2 or TRBV6-3 and J usage is TRBJ2-7, with a possible D match to TRBD2 (5 bases). Germline-derived CDR1 and CDR2 are MNHEY and SVGEGT. The germline V and J ends were trimmed by 4 bases and 6 bases, with 16 bases remaining between them. The CDR3 length is 14 residues.

V and J are TRBV3-1 and TRBJ2-1, with D tentatively TRBD1 or TRBD2 (6 bases each). From germline, CDR1 is LGHDT and CDR2 YNNKEL (reference sequence). The CDR3 is 15 amino acids. Trimming removed 0 bases from V and 9 bases from J, with 15 bases in between. The CDR3 coding sequence is TGTGCCAGCAGCCAAGATCACCGGGGGCAGGGTGAGCAGTTCTTC. It yields the protein CASSQDHRGQGEQFF.

J is TRBJ2-4 and V is TRBV19; the match to TRBD2 covers 10 bases. The germline CDR1 and CDR2 sequences are LNHDA and SQIVND (reference sequence). This CDR3 comprises 13 residues. V shed 6 bases and J 10 bases; nucleotides not matched to a gene: 6. As DNA, the CDR3 is TGTGCCAGTAGCACAACTAGCGGGAAAATTCAGTACTTC. As protein: CASSTTSGKIQYF.

This rearrangement joins TRBV30 to TRBJ1-2; D remains ambiguous. The V end lost 0 bases, the J end lost 0 bases, and 8 bases lay between the germline ends. Germline loops: CDR1 GTSNPN, CDR2 SVGIG (reference sequence). The CDR3 is made up of 14 amino acids. The CDR3 reads CAWSVGPANYGYTF. The CDR3 DNA follows: TGTGCCTGGAGTGTAGGTCCGGCTAACTATGGCTACACCTTC.

The genes are TRBV18 and TRBJ2-7, with TRBD2 identical over 7 bases. J lost 6 bases, V lost 2 bases, and 7 bases had no gene match. Per the germline V gene, CDR1 is KGHSH and CDR2 is LQKENI. This CDR3 comprises 14 residues. As DNA, the CDR3 is TGTGCCAGCTCACCAGGGCGGGAGAGGGGCGAGCAGTACTTC. This encodes CASSPGRERGEQYF.

V and J are TRBV27 and TRBJ2-3, with TRBD2 matching over 10 bases. The germline CDR1 and CDR2 sequences are MNHEY and SMNVEV (reference sequence). The CDR3 loop spans 15 amino acids. V was pared by 5 bases and J by 6 bases, with 8 bases of the junction left unmatched. The chain's CDR3 is CASSLGLAMGDTQYF. Written as DNA, the CDR3 is TGTGCCAGCAGTCTGGGACTAGCGATGGGGGATACGCAGTATTTT.

This clonotype was seen just once. The chain uses TRBV7-8 and TRBJ1-1; 7 nucleotides match TRBD1. The CDR3 is 18 amino acids. Germline assignment: CDR1 SGHVS and CDR2 FQNEAQ. The ends lost 3 bases at V and 0 bases at J; junction bases unmatched: 13. CDR3 sequence reads: CASSLGRRRGRMNTEAFF. CDR3 sequence (DNA): TGTGCCAGCAGCTTGGGACGACGGAGGGGGCGAATGAACACTGAAGCTTTCTTT.